These 25 T cell receptor delta chains originate from one sample sequenced in a study of γδ T cells in repeated Plasmodium falciparum infection. TCRdb fed the multiplex PCR reads into CATT to redo clone calling. Seen here are roughly 86,000 delta-chain clones, more than 1.4% observed once, and the top ten hold 7% to 9.5%. Gammadelta T cells were flow-sorted from PBMC into Vgamma9/Vdelta2+ and Vdelta2-negative populations for bulk analysis. Sequencing used gamma-delta T cells from blood. The receptors were sampled from a pool of human donors (malaria-infected and uninfected, not separated).

This clone was detected many times. This chain joins TRDV2 and TRDJ1; 9 positions agree with TRDD3. TCRdb offers no J gene call, so here the DNA was matched to germline to obtain one. V gave up 1 base and J gave up 2 bases; unmatched junction bases: 7. Germline CDR1 reads GEAIGNYY; CDR2 reads EKD. The CDR3 has 16 amino acids. The CDR3 region has the DNA TGTGCCTGTGACACTAATCCCCTGGGGGATACCGATAAACTCATCTTT. This sequence encodes CACDTNPLGDTDKLIF.

The table lists this clone with a few counts. TCRdb pairs this DNA with a much larger clone's protein that differs at residue 8, likely a read error; the protein shown was translated from the DNA. The chain combines TRDV2 with TRDJ1, with a tentative D call TRDD3 (6 bases). Trimming stripped 5 bases from V and 0 bases from J, with 27 bases between. Germline lookup yields CDR1 GEAIGNYY and CDR2 EKD. CDR3 size: 19 residues. CDR3 nucleotide sequence: TGTGCCTGTGGCAAGATCGCTTATGGGGGGCCCAAGTACACCGATAAACTCATCTTT. It translates to CACGKIAYGGPKYTDKLIF.

This clone was observed a few times. Since a much larger clone is just one base distant, this may be a read error. Other nucleotide sequences in the sample specify the same CDR3. The CDR3 DNA reads as TGTGCCTTTATCCCGGCCTGGCCCGGGGGATACGCTCTCCCCGACAACACCGATAAACTCATCTTT. Translating it yields CAFIPAWPGGYALPDNTDKLIF. V and J are TRDV3 and TRDJ1; 10 bases align to TRDD3. TCRdb supplies no J gene; here it was assigned by aligning the nucleotide sequence to germline. Trimming at V came to 1 base and at J to 0 bases, leaving 26 bases not matched to a gene. Per the germline V gene, CDR1 is TVYSNPD and CDR2 is GDNSRS (reference sequence). The length of the CDR3 is 22 residues.

This clone has just a few counts. A far larger clone lies a single base away; this is likely a read error. The same CDR3 can be traced to other DNA sequences in this sample. The V gene is TRDV2, the J gene TRDJ1, with 11 bases that match TRDD3. The J gene, absent from TCRdb, was called here by matching the DNA to germline. Germline V gives CDR1 GEAIGNYY, CDR2 EKD. V trimming: 0 bases; J trimming: 0 bases; junction bases outside the gene matches: 32. The CDR3 has 26 amino acids. The CDR3 sequence is CACDTVRPPTGLGGYAVGQYTDKLIF. CDR3 nucleotides: TGTGCCTGTGACACCGTAAGGCCTCCTACTGGGCTTGGGGGATACGCGGTGGGCCAGTACACCGATAAACTCATCTTT.

This clone was picked up a small number of times. With only one base between it and a far larger clone, this is likely a read error. Other DNA sequences of this sample code for an identical CDR3. The chain is built from TRDV1 and TRDJ1; 10 bases agree with TRDD3. V lost 4 bases, J lost 2 bases, and 28 bases stayed unmatched. This CDR3 region has 23 residues. Germline lookup yields CDR1 TSWWSYY and CDR2 QGS. CDR3 in DNA: TGTGCTCTTGGGGCGCACTCCCGCAGACCTTCCTGTACTCGACTGGGGGATACCGATAAACTCATCTTT. Amino acid sequence: CALGAHSRRPSCTRLGDTDKLIF.

This sequence joins TRDV1 and TRDJ1, with 12 bases aligning to TRDD3. TCRdb lists no J gene, so it was determined here by aligning the DNA to germline. Germline CDR1 and CDR2: TSWWSYY and QGS. The ends lost 0 bases at V and 0 bases at J; junction bases unmatched: 11. The CDR3 sequence is 20 residues long. For the CDR3, the DNA is TGTGCTCTTGGGGAACTACCCCCGTACTGGGGGATACCCCACACCGATAAACTCATCTTT. Translating it yields CALGELPPYWGIPHTDKLIF.

There are a few counts of this clone. TCRdb assigns this DNA the protein of a much larger clone, which departs from its translation at residue 15; this likely reflects a read error, and the protein shown comes from translating the DNA. The chain joins TRDV1 to TRDJ1; 10 bases align to TRDD3. CDR1 and CDR2 from the germline V gene are TSWWSYY and QGS. The CDR3 sequence is 19 residues long. CDR3 region: CALTLKFPGGYAVTGKLIF. The CDR3 DNA reads TGTGCTCTTACATTAAAATTCCCAGGGGGATACGCGGTTACCGGTAAACTCATCTTT.

This clone was seen only a few times. TCRdb attributes to this sequence the protein of a much larger clone, which differs from the DNA translation at residue 6; a read error is likely, and the protein displayed is translated from the DNA. The V call is TRDV1, the J call TRDJ1; D perhaps matches TRDD2 (5 bases). This CDR3 contains 12 residues. Germline V gene sequence: CDR1 TSWWSYY, CDR2 QGS. V was trimmed by 4 bases and J by 8 bases, leaving 11 bases between them. The CDR3 DNA sequence: TGTGCTCTTGGGGCCGCTTCCCAAAAACTCATCTTT. Its translation is CALGAASQKLIF.

As regards this clone: This DNA translates differently at residue 9 from the TCRdb protein, which is that of a much larger clone; a read error is likely, and the protein shown is the DNA's own translation. The chain recombines TRDV2 with TRDJ1, with D maybe TRDD1 (6 bases). TCRdb supplies no J gene; here it was assigned by aligning the nucleotide sequence to germline. The V end lost 3 bases, the J end lost 4 bases, and 14 bases lay between the germline ends. CDR3 length: 14 amino acids. Germline CDR1 and CDR2: GEAIGNYY and EKD. In DNA, the CDR3 is TGTGCCTGTGACGGAATAGTTAACATCGATAAACTCATCTTT. It is translated as CACDGIVNIDKLIF.

This clone was picked up a small number of times. V and J are TRDV1 and TRDJ1; TRDD3 matches 8 bases. The germline CDR1 and CDR2 sequences are TSWWSYY and QGS. Trimming took 3 bases from V and 3 from J; bases not matched to a gene: 21. The CDR3 runs 20 residues. CDR3 nucleotides: TGTGCTCTTGGGGACCCTCCACTTTCGTGGGGGATTGGCTACGCCGATAAACTCATCTTT. Protein: CALGDPPLSWGIGYADKLIF.

This clone was counted ten times or more. This probably arose from a read error, given a far larger clone one base away. The rearrangement links TRDV2 to TRDJ1, with TRDD3 as a possible D gene (5 bases). Trimming stripped 0 bases from V and 0 bases from J, with 22 bases between. The CDR3 is 19 amino acids. Germline V lookup: CDR1 GEAIGNYY, CDR2 EKD. The CDR3 loop reads CACDTVGGAYVGYTDKLIF. CDR3 DNA sequence: TGTGCCTGTGACACCGTAGGTGGGGCATACGTGGGGTACACCGATAAACTCATCTTT.

For this clone: A read error likely explains why the TCRdb protein, taken from a much larger clone, differs from this DNA's translation at residue 3; the protein shown is translated from the DNA. The genes are TRDV3 and TRDJ1, with D unclear. The J gene is absent in TCRdb and was assigned here via DNA matching to germline. CDR3 length: 10 residues. The ends were cut back, 5 bases at V and 2 bases at J, with 6 bases in the middle. The V gene's germline CDR1 is TVYSNPD and CDR2 GDNSRS (reference sequence). CDR3 coding DNA: TGTGCCCTTCGAACCGATAAACTCATCTTT. It translates to CALRTDKLIF.

For this clone: The protein recorded in TCRdb matches a much larger clone and deviates from this DNA's translation at residue 5, suggesting a read error; the protein here is obtained by translating the DNA. This rearrangement joins TRDV3 to TRDJ1, with D hard to call. Germline CDR1 TVYSNPD, CDR2 GDNSRS (reference sequence). Deletions cut 4 bases from V and 1 base from J, with 19 bases between. The CDR3 has 15 residues. CDR3 DNA: TGTGCCTCGGCCTCCCCACCATCCTTCACCGATAAACTCATCTTT. Its translation: CASASPPSFTDKLIF.

This clone was observed a handful of times. The protein that TCRdb holds for this DNA derives from a much larger clone and differs from the translated DNA at residue 5, which likely indicates a read error; the protein shown here is translated from the DNA. The rearrangement uses TRDV1 and TRDJ1, with TRDD3 matching 8 bases. TCRdb leaves out the J gene; it was filled in here by matching the DNA to germline. The CDR3 length is 24 residues. Germline values: CDR1 TSWWSYY, CDR2 QGS. With 4 bases clipped from V and 0 bases from J, the junction kept 31 bases outside the gene matches. The chain's CDR3 is CALGVRLGPTNLLYWGYDTDKLIF. The CDR3 region has the DNA TGTGCTCTTGGGGTTCGGTTGGGACCTACGAACCTCCTATACTGGGGGTATGACACCGATAAACTCATCTTT.

This clone was seen more than once but under ten times. The protein recorded in TCRdb matches a much larger clone and deviates from this DNA's translation at residue 10, suggesting a read error; the protein here is obtained by translating the DNA. The chain uses TRDV1 and TRDJ1, with TRDD3 matching 10 bases. No J segment appears in TCRdb, so it was assigned here by matching the sequence to germline. CDR1 TSWWSYY and CDR2 QGS come from the germline V gene. The V segment lost 1 base and the J segment 0 bases; nucleotides outside the gene matches: 29. This CDR3 region has 25 residues. The CDR3 protein is CALGEPWGPVLGDLSSLPYTDKLIF. The CDR3 nucleotides are TGTGCTCTTGGGGAACCCTGGGGTCCGGTACTGGGGGATCTTTCTTCACTCCCGTACACCGATAAACTCATCTTT.

This clone was counted many times. Other DNA sequences from this sample encode an identical CDR3 as well. The rearrangement links TRDV1 to TRDJ1; tentatively, D is TRDD3 (5 bases). V lost 1 base, J lost 3 bases, and 15 bases lay in between. Germline V gene lookup returns CDR1 TSWWSYY and CDR2 QGS. The CDR3 length is 16 residues. The CDR3 DNA reads as TGTGCTCTTGGGGAACGGGGGTCCTGCCGTTCCGATAAACTCATCTTT. Translation gives CALGERGSCRSDKLIF.

In its sample, this clone was seen many times. CDR3 sequence reads: CACDTLYSEGGFFENTDKLIF. The CDR3 region has the DNA TGTGCCTGTGACACTCTGTACAGCGAAGGTGGGTTTTTCGAAAACACCGATAAACTCATCTTT. The chain is built from TRDV2 and TRDJ1; no reliable D call. The CDR3 runs 21 residues. Germline values: CDR1 GEAIGNYY, CDR2 EKD. The ends were cut back, 1 base at V and 0 bases at J, with 29 bases in the middle.

The sample holds a few counts of this clone. TCRdb's listed protein matches a much larger clone and diverges from this DNA's translation at residue 2, likely through a read error; the protein shown comes from the DNA. The rearrangement links TRDV2 to TRDJ3, with D hard to call. The CDR3 has 14 residues. Per the germline V gene, CDR1 is GEAIGNYY and CDR2 is EKD. The CDR3 DNA follows: TGTTCCTGTGACAGCTCCTGGGACACCCGACAGATGTTTTTC. Its translation: CSCDSSWDTRQMFF.

A word on this clone: The TCRdb protein comes from a much larger clone and disagrees with this DNA's translation at residue 3, likely due to a read error; the protein given here is derived from the DNA. The chain has TRDV1 and TRDJ3, with 11 bases that match TRDD3. The J gene, not given by TCRdb, was assigned here from a germline match of the nucleotide sequence. The CDR3 spans 27 residues. CDR1 and CDR2 (germline): TSWWSYY, QGS. CDR3 DNA sequence: TGTGCTTTTGGAAGGGCTCCTTTTAATTTCTGGGGGATACACGACAGTCACTCCTCCTGGGACACCCGACAGATGTTTTTC. It is translated as CAFGRAPFNFWGIHDSHSSWDTRQMFF.

In this sample, this clone turned up a few times. A far more abundant clone sits one base away, making this likely a read error. This sample includes further DNA sequences coding for the same CDR3. CDR3 amino acids: CALGELGCGDAGIPWATDKLIF. The CDR3 DNA reads as TGTGCTCTTGGGGAACTAGGGTGTGGCGATGCGGGGATACCCTGGGCGACCGATAAACTCATCTTC. The V gene reported is TRDV1; the J gene is uncalled; TRDD3, the D gene given by the table, was not confirmed from the DNA. This CDR3 has 22 amino acids. Germline V gene sequence: CDR1 TSWWSYY, CDR2 QGS.

Many counts were recorded for this clone. The chain links TRDV1 to TRDJ1; 9 nucleotides agree with TRDD3. Germline CDR1 and CDR2: TSWWSYY and QGS. The CDR3 is 21 amino acids. V was clipped by 4 bases and J by 0 bases; unmatched bases: 21. CDR3 DNA: TGTGCTCTTGGGGCCCTTTCCTATTACTACTGGGGGAAATCCCACACCGATAAACTCATCTTT. This codes for CALGALSYYYWGKSHTDKLIF.

Only a few counts were recorded for this clone. TCRdb records a much larger clone's protein for this DNA, with a difference at residues 11 and 14 that likely arises from a read error; the protein given is the translation of the DNA. The rearrangement joins TRDV2 to TRDJ1; tentatively, D is TRDD2 (6 bases). The CDR3 totals 21 residues. CDR1 is GEAIGNYY, CDR2 EKD, per germline. V lost 3 bases and J 0 bases, leaving 31 bases between the germline ends. DNA for the CDR3: TGTGCCTGTGACCTCCCTTCCCTCCCCCTGGAGATGGGGAAGTACACCGATAAACTCATCTTT. It codes for CACDLPSLPLEMGKYTDKLIF.

In this sample, this clone turned up a few times. The protein held in TCRdb is that of a much larger clone and does not match this DNA's translation at residue 16, likely because of a read error; the protein shown is translated from the DNA. The CDR3 nucleotides read TGTGCTCTTGGGGAAAATTCCTGCGGCCTTCTCCTGTGGGGGATACGGAAACTCATCTTT. Residues: CALGENSCGLLLWGIRKLIF. The V and J genes are TRDV1 and TRDJ1; 11 nucleotides line up with TRDD3. The J gene, left out of TCRdb, was set here by checking the DNA against germline. V shed 2 bases and J 8 bases; nucleotides not matched to a gene: 22. Germline-derived CDR1 and CDR2 are TSWWSYY and QGS. This CDR3 has 20 residues.

This clone showed up just a few times. The TCRdb protein, from a much larger clone, departs from this DNA's translation at residue 6, likely by read error; the protein shown derives from the DNA. The chain has TRDV1 and TRDJ1, with TRDD3 matching 12 bases. As TCRdb names no J gene, one was assigned here on the basis of a DNA match to germline. V dropped 5 bases and J dropped 1; count of bases not matched to a gene: 14. CDR1 and CDR2 (germline): TSWWSYY, QGS. This CDR3 spans 19 amino acids. The CDR3, as DNA: TGTGCTCTTGGGATAGGGGGCTACTGGGGGATACAACCCACCGATAAACTCATCTTT. It specifies CALGIGGYWGIQPTDKLIF.

The sample holds a few counts of this clone. The protein given by TCRdb reflects a much larger clone and differs at residue 7 from this DNA's translation, likely from a read error; the protein shown is the DNA's translation. V gene TRDV2 combines with J gene TRDJ3; 11 bases fit TRDD3. TCRdb leaves out the J gene; it was filled in here by matching the DNA to germline. Unmatched junction bases numbered 15, after V lost 0 bases and J lost 0 bases. Germline CDR1 GEAIGNYY, CDR2 EKD. This CDR3 region has 23 residues. The CDR3 DNA reads TGTGCCTGTGACACCGTGGGCCTGGGGGATACTTTTGTGGGCTCCTGGGACACCCGACAGATGTTTTTC. It specifies CACDTVGLGDTFVGSWDTRQMFF.